This T cell receptor (beta chain) was sequenced in a study of Graves' ophthalmopathy and Graves' hyperthyroidism. The TCR beta CDR3 regions underwent amplification from RNA transcripts. The workflow started with a first-round RT-PCR run with HTBI primers and then moved on to a second-round multiplex PCR. TCRdb itself ran the multiplex PCR reads through MiXCR, one entry per CDR3 protein. The table lists around 670,000 distinct CDR3 sequences, roughly 41% of them singletons, with roughly 46% in the top ten. There are many counts of this clonotype. Under 3 months in duration, the ophthalmopathy in affected donors had moderate-to-severe activity, CAS ≥3 and NOSPECS ≥4. The CDR3 spans 14 residues. Germline lookup yields CDR1 SEHNR and CDR2 FQNEAQ (reference sequence). V trimming: 5 bases; J trimming: 3 bases; junction bases outside the gene matches: 5.

The chain has TRBV7-9 and TRBJ2-7; 9 nucleotides align to TRBD1. The sequencing input was peripheral blood. This TCR was recovered from an adult man with Graves' ophthalmopathy. The CDR3 sequence is CASSPRTGDYEQYF. In nucleotides, the CDR3 is TGTGCCAGCAGCCCAAGGACAGGGGACTACGAGCAGTACTTC.